Below, one T cell receptor (beta chain) is given with its context. What it recognizes is unknown. TCRdb fed the reads into MiXCR, producing one record per CDR3 protein. Of some 320,000 distinct CDR3 sequences in the sample, 9% to 9.5% are singletons; the top ten hold approximately 4.5%. The data originate from a study of T cell repertoires in cytomegalovirus infection. Study as a whole: Public TCR beta signatures indicated both CMV infection and matching HLA type.

Trimming left V 2 bases short and J 3 bases short, with 7 bases between. The CDR3 has 13 amino acids. Looked up from germline, CDR1 is MNHEY and CDR2 is SVGAGI. Study observations and caveats: In two of eight donors, the top clonotype was HLA-C-restricted CMV-specific. Carriers of CMV plus the relevant HLA were identified by cumulative public TCR beta family frequency.

Material for sequencing was PBMCs. This chain joins TRBV6-5 and TRBJ1-2; D gene ambiguous. The sequence was collected from a human donor in good health (CMV status not recorded). Some clones in this sample may be carry-over from other donors' samples. DNA of the CDR3: TGTGCCAGCAGTTACGAGAATGACTATGGCTACACCTTC. Protein sequence: CASSYENDYGYTF.